The next 27 T cell receptor beta chains were all read from a single sample in a study of blood T cell repertoires in COVID-19. Data came from immunoSEQ multiplex PCR; TCRdb stores just in-frame clones and leaves some out. The data contain hundreds of thousands of clones, around nine tenths of them seen just once; the ten biggest clones take up 10% to 15%. The sample comprised peripheral blood. All receptors come from a woman between 18 and 29 years old who had recovered from COVID-19.

The chain employs TRBV7-2 and TRBJ1-3; 7 nucleotides line up with TRBD1. Germline V gives CDR1 SGHTA, CDR2 FQGNSA. The CDR3 loop spans 18 amino acids. The V segment lost 5 bases and the J segment 1 base; nucleotides outside the gene matches: 14. The CDR3 loop reads CASSKTGNRGLSGNTIYF. CDR3 DNA sequence: TGTGCCAGCAGCAAGACCGGTAACAGGGGCCTTTCTGGAAACACCATATATTTT.

J is TRBJ2-1 and V is TRBV9; 7 nucleotides match TRBD2. CDR1 and CDR2 from the germline V gene are SGDLS and YYNGEE. The CDR3 has 13 residues. The V gene end was trimmed by 2 bases and the J gene end by 7 bases; junction bases not matched to a gene: 3. CDR3 sequence: CASSVNSGNEQFF. DNA for the CDR3: TGTGCCAGCAGCGTGAATAGCGGGAATGAGCAGTTCTTC.

The chain combines TRBV27 with TRBJ2-2; possibly TRBD1 for D (5 bases). The CDR3 covers 15 residues. Germline values: CDR1 MNHEY, CDR2 SMNVEV (reference sequence). The CDR3 coding sequence is TGTGCGCCTCAGGGTTGGCCATGGAACACCGGGGAGCTGTTTTTT. Residues: CAPQGWPWNTGELFF.

The chain is built from TRBV30 and TRBJ1-1; no clear D gene. V was cut by 1 base and J by 1 base, with 7 bases left in between. Germline CDR1 reads GTSNPN; CDR2 reads SVGIG (reference sequence). The CDR3 sequence is 13 residues long. The CDR3, as DNA: TGTGCCTGGAGTGGGCAGGCGAACACTGAAGCTTTCTTT. Translated, it gives CAWSGQANTEAFF.

The V and J genes are TRBV7-2 and TRBJ2-1; possibly TRBD1 for D (6 bases). Germline CDR1 is SGHTA and CDR2 is FQGNSA. CDR3 length: 14 residues. Trimming left V 3 bases short and J 10 bases short, with 16 bases between. The CDR3 loop reads CASSLGASPQEQFF. CDR3 sequence (DNA): TGTGCCAGCAGCTTGGGGGCCTCGCCCCAAGAGCAGTTCTTC.

The chain joins TRBV29-1 to TRBJ1-5; 9 bases agree with TRBD1. Looked up from germline, CDR1 is SQVTM and CDR2 is ANQGSEA. This CDR3 is 13 amino acids long. V trimming: 6 bases; J trimming: 7 bases; junction bases outside the gene matches: 7. The CDR3: CSVPGTGTQPQHF. CDR3 DNA sequence: TGCAGCGTGCCAGGGACAGGGACGCAGCCCCAGCATTTT.

This chain uses TRBV12-5 with TRBJ2-2, with 7 bases aligning to TRBD2. The CDR3 runs to 17 residues. With V trimmed by 0 bases and J by 4 bases, 8 bases remained unmatched. CDR1 is LGHNT, CDR2 FRNRAP, per germline. Written as DNA, the CDR3 is TGTGCTAGTGGTTTGGTACTCGGGACTAAGGCCACCGGGGAGCTGTTTTTT. This gives the protein CASGLVLGTKATGELFF.

The chain links TRBV24-1 to TRBJ1-5; 8 positions match TRBD1. The V gene's germline CDR1 is KGHDR and CDR2 SFDVKD. This CDR3 contains 14 residues. The V and J ends lost 3 bases and 6 bases, in that order; junction bases with no gene match: 3. The CDR3 loop reads CATSDGQGGQPQHF. The CDR3 DNA reads TGTGCCACCAGTGATGGACAGGGAGGTCAGCCCCAGCATTTT.

The chain links TRBV7-3 to TRBJ2-2; D is uncertain. Germline values: CDR1 SGHTA, CDR2 FQGTGA. With 1 base removed from V and 7 bases from J, the gap between germline ends came to 7 bases. The CDR3 is made up of 13 amino acids. The CDR3 bases are TGTGCCAGCAGCTTAAATGGCGGCGGGGAGCTGTTTTTT. Protein sequence: CASSLNGGGELFF.

V usage is TRBV30 and J usage is TRBJ2-3; unclear D gene. This CDR3 spans 12 amino acids. Germline lookup yields CDR1 GTSNPN and CDR2 SVGIG (reference sequence). V gave up 5 bases and J gave up 4 bases, with 10 bases separating them. CDR3 DNA: TGTGCCTGGGCCTTTATAGCAGATACGCAGTATTTT. Protein sequence: CAWAFIADTQYF.

V usage is TRBV19 and J usage is TRBJ1-3; D not resolved. The V gene lost 3 bases and the J gene lost 0 bases, with 9 bases spanning the gap. The CDR3 has 15 residues. Germline loops: CDR1 LNHDA, CDR2 SQIVND (reference sequence). In nucleotides, the CDR3 is TGTGCCAGTAGTATGGAGCGACCCTCTGGAAACACCATATATTTT. Protein product: CASSMERPSGNTIYF. Full variable domain (remainder filled in from reference TRBV19 and TRBJ1-3): DGGITQSPKYLFRKEGQNVTLSCEQNLNHDAMYWYRQDPGQGLRLIYYSQIVNDFQKGDIAEGYSVSREKKESFPLTVTSAQKNPTAFYLCASSMERPSGNTIYFGEGSWLTVV.

The chain combines TRBV6-5 with TRBJ2-1; a weak D match, TRBD2 (6 bases). The CDR3 consists of 12 residues. The germline V and J ends were trimmed by 8 bases and 7 bases, with 12 bases remaining between them. Germline CDR1 is MNHEY and CDR2 is SVGAGI. The CDR3 region has the DNA TGTGCCAGCGGGACTCCTCGGAATGAGCAGTTCTTC. Its translation: CASGTPRNEQFF.

The V and J genes are TRBV9 and TRBJ2-5; tentatively, D is TRBD2 (6 bases). The CDR3 contains 14 residues. V was shortened by 7 bases and J by 1 base, with 14 bases between the two germline ends. Germline V gene lookup returns CDR1 SGDLS and CDR2 YYNGEE. The CDR3 DNA reads TGTGCCAGCGGGGTCGGGGGAGTCCAAGAGACCCAGTACTTC. As protein: CASGVGGVQETQYF.

Turning to this clone: Other DNA sequences in the same sample also yield this CDR3. This rearrangement joins TRBV29-1 to TRBJ1-2, with 9 nucleotides matching TRBD1. With V trimmed by 5 bases and J by 3 bases, 1 base remained unmatched. The CDR3 spans 12 residues. Germline values: CDR1 SQVTM, CDR2 ANQGSEA. The CDR3 region has the DNA TGCAGCGTTAGGACAGGGGACTATGGCTACACCTTC. Translated: CSVRTGDYGYTF.

The chain joins TRBV5-1 to TRBJ2-2; weak D call: TRBD1 (5 bases). The V gene lost 4 bases and the J gene lost 7 bases, with 11 bases spanning the gap. Germline-derived CDR1 and CDR2 are SGHRS and YFSETQ. CDR3 length equals 13 residues. For the CDR3, the DNA is TGCGCCAGCAGCCTCAGGGTGGGCGGGGAGCTGTTTTTT. This gives the protein CASSLRVGGELFF.

The genes are TRBV19 and TRBJ2-3; 7 bases are a match to TRBD2. This CDR3 has 15 residues. CDR1 is LNHDA, CDR2 SQIVND, per germline (reference sequence). Trimming cost V 4 bases and J 1 base; bases outside gene matches: 5. The CDR3: CASSSREGGTDTQYF. In DNA form, the CDR3 reads TGTGCCAGTAGTAGCAGGGAGGGAGGCACAGATACGCAGTATTTT.

The chain is built from TRBV2 and TRBJ1-5; D perhaps matches TRBD1 (5 bases). CDR1 SNHLY and CDR2 FYNNEI come from the germline V gene. This CDR3 comprises 13 residues. V was trimmed by 3 bases and J by 7 bases, leaving 10 bases between them. The CDR3 region has the DNA TGTGCCAGCAGTGACTCCCAGGGACAGCCCCAGCATTTT. Amino acids: CASSDSQGQPQHF.

The rearrangement uses TRBV29-1 and TRBJ2-2, with 9 bases lining up with TRBD2. The CDR3 length is 14 residues. After removal of 7 bases from V and 6 bases from J, the junction contained 9 bases not matched to a gene. CDR1 is SQVTM, CDR2 ANQGSEA, per germline. The CDR3 loop reads CSAHGTSRAGELFF. The CDR3 DNA is TGCAGCGCCCACGGGACTAGCCGAGCCGGGGAGCTGTTTTTT.

The V call is TRBV6-5, the J call TRBJ1-2, with 11 bases matching TRBD1. The CDR3 length is 14 residues. Germline-derived CDR1 and CDR2 are MNHEY and SVGAGI. The V and J ends lost 7 bases and 8 bases, in that order; junction bases with no gene match: 9. In DNA, the CDR3 is TGTGCCAGCATTGGACAGGGGGCCATTGGAGGCTACACCTTC. Translating it yields CASIGQGAIGGYTF.

The rearrangement links TRBV19 to TRBJ2-1, with D perhaps matching TRBD2 (6 bases). Germline CDR1 reads LNHDA; CDR2 reads SQIVND (reference sequence). The CDR3 contains 13 residues. Trimming removed 5 bases at V and 5 bases at J, with 10 bases between. The CDR3 region has the DNA TGTGCCAGTAGTCCGGGAGTGGACAATGAGCAGTTCTTC. Amino acids: CASSPGVDNEQFF.

This chain connects TRBV3-1 (or the pseudogene TRBV3-2) to TRBJ2-3, with D possibly TRBD2 on 5 matching bases. CDR1 LGHDT and CDR2 YNNKEL come from the germline V gene (reference sequence). This CDR3 is 14 amino acids long. The V end lost 2 bases, the J end lost 1 base, and 7 bases lay between the germline ends. CDR3 sequence reads: CASSQRGGTDTQYF. The CDR3 DNA is TGTGCCAGCAGCCAACGGGGTGGCACAGATACGCAGTATTTT.

The chain has TRBV10-1 and TRBJ2-3; D is unresolved. The V end lost 0 bases, the J end lost 1 base, and 8 bases lay between the germline ends. Germline V CDR1 and CDR2: WNHNN, SYGVQD (reference sequence). The CDR3 extends over 15 amino acids. CDR3 loop: CASSESSTGTDTQYF. CDR3 sequence (DNA): TGCGCCAGCAGTGAGTCTTCAACGGGCACAGATACGCAGTATTTT.

The chain is built from TRBV19 and TRBJ2-2, with D possibly being TRBD2 (5 bases). The CDR3 is made up of 14 amino acids. V was pared by 5 bases and J by 3 bases, with 10 bases between. Germline V gene data show CDR1 as LNHDA and CDR2 as SQIVND (reference sequence). The CDR3 region has the DNA TGTGCCAGTAGTCCTTGGGAGTACACCGGGGAGCTGTTTTTT. This encodes CASSPWEYTGELFF.

On this clone itself: Distinct nucleotide sequences in the sample also encode this CDR3. The genes are TRBV19 and TRBJ1-1; D uncertain. This CDR3 contains 13 residues. Trimming took 6 bases from V and 0 from J, leaving 8 bases between them. CDR1 LNHDA and CDR2 SQIVND come from the germline V gene (reference sequence). CDR3 coding DNA: TGTGCCAGTAGCCCTAGCATGAACACTGAAGCTTTCTTT. It yields the protein CASSPSMNTEAFF.

V gene TRBV28 combines with J gene TRBJ1-1, with 7 bases lining up with TRBD1. The CDR3 length is 18 residues. CDR1 is MDHEN and CDR2 is SYDVKM in the germline V gene. V shed 5 bases and J 5 bases; nucleotides not matched to a gene: 20. CDR3 DNA: TGTGCCAGCAGTACTATCACAGGGGAAGGGTCCTGGAGGACTGAAGCTTTCTTT. Translation gives CASSTITGEGSWRTEAFF.

The chain recombines TRBV5-6 with TRBJ2-7; 7 positions match TRBD1. Unmatched junction bases numbered 5, after V lost 0 bases and J lost 2 bases. The CDR3 covers 15 residues. Germline V lookup: CDR1 SGHDT, CDR2 YYEEEE. CDR3: CASSLGRGSPYEQYF. DNA for the CDR3: TGTGCCAGCAGCTTGGGCAGGGGGTCACCCTACGAGCAGTACTTC. Complete variable domain (other parts from reference TRBV5-6 and TRBJ2-7): DAGVTQSPTHLIKTRGQQVTLRCSPKSGHDTVSWYQQALGQGPQFIFQYYEEEERQRGNFPDRFSGHQFPNYSSELNVNALLLGDSALYLCASSLGRGSPYEQYFGPGTRLTVT.

The chain combines TRBV7-6 with TRBJ1-1; TRBD1 might be the D (6 bases). The CDR3 sequence is 15 residues long. V was cut by 1 base and J by 0 bases, with 9 bases left in between. Germline V lookup: CDR1 SGHVS, CDR2 FNYEAQ. The CDR3: CASSLGEGVNTEAFF. The DNA of the CDR3 is TGTGCCAGCAGCTTAGGAGAGGGGGTGAACACTGAAGCTTTCTTT.